The sequence of this T cell receptor (beta chain) was determined in a study of T cell responses to AZD1222 COVID-19 vaccine. Germline-derived CDR1 and CDR2 are MNHEY and SMNVEV (reference sequence). This CDR3 comprises 14 residues. The ends lost 3 bases at V and 4 bases at J; junction bases unmatched: 5. Generated by immunoSEQ multiplex PCR, the TCRdb table keeps only in-frame clones and is missing some. Of approximately 180,000 clones in the sample, around 94% were seen once. The chain couples TRBV27 to TRBJ1-1; 7 bases align to TRBD1. This TCR derives from an adult in good health. Sequencing used peripheral blood, obtained on day 0 of AZD1222 vaccination. For the CDR3, the DNA is TGTGCCAGCAGTTTGGCGAGACAGGGCACTGAAGCTTTCTTT. Its protein product is CASSLARQGTEAFF.